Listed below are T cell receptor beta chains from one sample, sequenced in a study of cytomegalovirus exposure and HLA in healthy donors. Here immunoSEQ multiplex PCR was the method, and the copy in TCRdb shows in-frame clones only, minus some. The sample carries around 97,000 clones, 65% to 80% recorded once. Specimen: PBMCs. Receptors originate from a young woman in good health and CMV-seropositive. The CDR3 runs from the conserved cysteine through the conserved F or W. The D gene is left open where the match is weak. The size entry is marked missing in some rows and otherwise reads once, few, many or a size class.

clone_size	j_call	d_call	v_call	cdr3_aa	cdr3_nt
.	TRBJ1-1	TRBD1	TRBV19	CASSRRTGYTEAFF	TGTGCCAGTAGTAGACGGACAGGGTACACTGAAGCTTTCTTT
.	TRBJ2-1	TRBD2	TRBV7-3	CASSLAGGPRNEQFF	TGTGCCAGCAGCTTAGCGGGAGGGCCAAGAAATGAGCAGTTCTTC
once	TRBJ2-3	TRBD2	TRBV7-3	CASSFTGLAVDTQYF	TGTGCCAGCAGTTTTACGGGACTAGCTGTGGATACGCAGTATTTT
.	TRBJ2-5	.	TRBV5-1	CASSLDGETQYF	TGCGCCAGCAGCTTGGACGGAGAGACCCAGTACTTC
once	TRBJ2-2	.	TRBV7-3	CASSSPGTGELFF	TGTGCCAGCAGCTCCCCCGGGACCGGGGAGCTGTTTTTT
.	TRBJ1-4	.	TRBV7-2	CASSLVGEGTIATNEKLFF	TGTGCCAGCAGCTTAGTAGGGGAGGGGACGATCGCAACTAATGAAAAACTGTTTTTT
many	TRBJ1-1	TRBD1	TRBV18	CASSPGKGQVGTEAFF	TGTGCCAGCTCACCGGGAAAGGGACAGGTAGGGACTGAAGCTTTCTTT
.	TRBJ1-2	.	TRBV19	CASSPSGGMGYTF	TGTGCCAGTAGCCCCTCGGGGGGAATGGGCTACACCTTC
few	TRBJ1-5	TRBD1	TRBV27	CASSWTGGGQPQHF	TGTGCCAGCAGCTGGACAGGGGGCGGCCAGCCCCAGCATTTT
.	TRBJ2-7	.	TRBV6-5	CASSYQSGSSYEQYF	TGTGCCAGCAGTTACCAGAGCGGGTCCTCCTACGAGCAGTACTTC
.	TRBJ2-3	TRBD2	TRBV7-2	CASSLASGALTDTQYF	TGTGCCAGCAGCTTAGCTAGCGGGGCCCTCACAGATACGCAGTATTTT
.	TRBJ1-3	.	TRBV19	CASSIDSHSGNTIYF	TGTGCCAGTAGTATCGACAGTCATTCTGGAAACACCATATATTTT
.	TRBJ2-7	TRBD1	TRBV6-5	CASSYPRQGIYEQYF	TGTGCCAGCAGTTACCCGCGACAGGGGATCTACGAGCAGTACTTC
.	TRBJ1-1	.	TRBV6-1	CASSEAPGTEAFF	TGTGCCAGCAGTGAAGCGCCGGGGACTGAAGCTTTCTTT
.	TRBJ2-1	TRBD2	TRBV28	CASSFGGRNNEQFF	TGTGCCAGCAGTTTCGGCGGGAGGAACAATGAGCAGTTCTTC
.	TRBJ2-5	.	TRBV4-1	CASSQDSGTQYF	TGCGCCAGCAGCCAAGATAGCGGGACCCAGTACTTC
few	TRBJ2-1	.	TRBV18	CASSPNPGQGPSNEQFF	TGTGCCAGCTCACCGAACCCGGGACAAGGCCCCTCCAATGAGCAGTTCTTC
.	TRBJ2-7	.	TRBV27	CASWQTTYEQYF	TGTGCCAGCTGGCAGACTACCTACGAGCAGTACTTC
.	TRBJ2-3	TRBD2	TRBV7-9	CASSLTLLASSTDTQYF	TGTGCCAGCAGCTTAACGTTACTAGCGAGCAGCACAGATACGCAGTATTTT
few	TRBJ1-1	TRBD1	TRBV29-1	CSAEGQGATEAFF	TGCAGCGCTGAGGGACAGGGGGCTACTGAAGCTTTCTTT
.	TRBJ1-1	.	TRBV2	CASIGFSYRGRLMNTEAFF	TGTGCCAGCATAGGGTTTAGTTATCGTGGGAGACTCATGAACACTGAAGCTTTCTTT
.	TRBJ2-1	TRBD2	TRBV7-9	CASGRGSSYNEQFF	TGTGCCAGCGGGCGGGGGAGCTCCTACAATGAGCAGTTCTTC
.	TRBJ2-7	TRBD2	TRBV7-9	CASSISGRAYEQYF	TGTGCCAGCAGCATCAGCGGGAGGGCCTACGAGCAGTACTTC
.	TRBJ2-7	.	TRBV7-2	CASSLSTPTLGEQYF	TGTGCCAGCAGCTTATCAACCCCCACACTAGGGGAGCAGTACTTC
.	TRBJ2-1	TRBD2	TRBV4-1	CASSPLAYSYNEQFF	TGCGCCAGCAGCCCACTAGCGTACTCCTACAATGAGCAGTTCTTC
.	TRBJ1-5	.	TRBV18	CASSVSEGPQHF	TGTGCCAGCTCAGTTTCAGAGGGGCCCCAGCATTTT
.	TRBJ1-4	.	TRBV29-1	CSVYSGGEKLFF	TGCAGCGTTTACTCCGGCGGGGAAAAACTGTTTTTT
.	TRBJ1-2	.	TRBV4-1	CASSQVQGRVNYGYTF	TGCGCCAGCAGCCAAGTCCAGGGGAGAGTTAACTATGGCTACACCTTC
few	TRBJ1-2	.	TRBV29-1	CSAGGGPVYGYTF	TGCAGCGCCGGCGGGGGGCCCGTCTATGGCTACACCTTC
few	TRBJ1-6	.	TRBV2	CASSGRGPLHF	TGTGCCAGCAGTGGCAGGGGTCCCCTCCACTTT
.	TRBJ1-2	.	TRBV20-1	CSAGNTGGYTF	TGCAGTGCTGGCAACACAGGGGGCTACACCTTC
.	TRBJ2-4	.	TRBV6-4	CASGRLGAAKNIQYF	TGTGCCAGCGGACGACTGGGGGCGGCCAAAAACATTCAGTACTTC
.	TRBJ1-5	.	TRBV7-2	CASSLGPSAQPQHF	TGTGCCAGCAGCTTAGGGCCCAGTGCTCAGCCCCAGCATTTT
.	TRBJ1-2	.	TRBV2	CASSVVEKGYTF	TGTGCCAGCAGTGTAGTAGAGAAGGGCTACACCTTC
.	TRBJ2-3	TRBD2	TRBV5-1	CASRPSGSTDTQYF	TGCGCCAGCAGACCTAGCGGCTCCACAGATACGCAGTATTTT
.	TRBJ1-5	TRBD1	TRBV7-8	CASSLTRTGGFSNQPQHF	TGTGCCAGCAGCTTGACCCGGACAGGGGGGTTTAGCAATCAGCCCCAGCATTTT
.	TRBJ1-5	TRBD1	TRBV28	CASRADRGGNQPQHF	TGTGCCAGCAGGGCCGACAGGGGAGGCAATCAGCCCCAGCATTTT
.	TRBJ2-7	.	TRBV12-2	CASRSGRRGVYEQYF	TGTGCAAGTCGCTCTGGGCGGCGGGGGGTCTACGAGCAGTACTTC
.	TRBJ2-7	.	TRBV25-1	CASSLPAIWGEAEQYF	TGTGCCAGCAGTCTCCCCGCCATTTGGGGGGAGGCCGAGCAGTACTTC
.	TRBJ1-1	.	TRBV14	CASSQPGQVNTEAFF	TGTGCCAGCAGCCAGCCGGGACAAGTGAACACTGAAGCTTTCTTT
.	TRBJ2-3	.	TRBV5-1	CASSFLTPSTDTQYF	TGCGCCAGCAGCTTTTTGACACCTAGCACAGATACGCAGTATTTT
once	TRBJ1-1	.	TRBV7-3	CASSLKGFSTEAFF	TGTGCCAGCAGCTTAAAGGGGTTTTCCACTGAAGCTTTCTTT
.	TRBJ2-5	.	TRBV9	CASSVQGRGETQYF	TGTGCCAGCAGCGTCCAGGGAAGAGGAGAGACCCAGTACTTC